This T cell receptor (beta chain) was observed in a study of identical twins. Findings and limits, study-wide: Beta out-of-frame sequences showed weaker excess twin sharing.

There are a few counts of this clonotype. The antigen is undetermined. TCRdb ran MiXCR on the 5' RACE reads and lists one entry per CDR3 protein. The data show around 680,000 distinct CDR3 sequences, with 8.6% seen just once and 0.85% to 1% held by the top ten. The V and J ends lost 6 bases and 2 bases respectively, with 19 bases between them. The germline CDR1 and CDR2 sequences are MNHNS and SASEGT. This CDR3 has 16 residues. The same data also contributed to another study, on yellow fever vaccine responses in identical twins.

The specimen sequenced was PBMCs. The chain employs TRBV6-1 and TRBJ2-5, with a possible D match to TRBD2 (6 bases). The TCR comes from a woman aged 18 to 35 in good health. CDR3 protein: CASSWGVQAAQETQYF. The CDR3 DNA sequence: TGTGCCAGCAGCTGGGGGGTGCAGGCCGCACAAGAGACCCAGTACTTC.